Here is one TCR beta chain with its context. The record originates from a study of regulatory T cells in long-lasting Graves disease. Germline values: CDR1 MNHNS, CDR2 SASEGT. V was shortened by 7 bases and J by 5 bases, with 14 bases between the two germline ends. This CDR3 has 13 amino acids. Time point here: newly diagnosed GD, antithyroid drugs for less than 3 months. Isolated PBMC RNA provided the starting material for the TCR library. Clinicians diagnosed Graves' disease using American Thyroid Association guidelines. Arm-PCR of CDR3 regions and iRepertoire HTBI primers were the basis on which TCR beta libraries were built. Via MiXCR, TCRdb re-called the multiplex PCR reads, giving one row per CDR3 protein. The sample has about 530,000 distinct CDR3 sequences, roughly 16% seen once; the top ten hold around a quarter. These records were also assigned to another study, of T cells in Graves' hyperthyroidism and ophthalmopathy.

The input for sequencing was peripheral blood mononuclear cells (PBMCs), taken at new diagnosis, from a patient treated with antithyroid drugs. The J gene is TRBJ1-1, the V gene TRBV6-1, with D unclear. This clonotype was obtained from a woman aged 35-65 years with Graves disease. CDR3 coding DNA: TGTGCCAGCACCCAAGCGGGTGGGACTGAAGCTTTCTTT. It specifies CASTQAGGTEAFF.